This TCR beta chain was retrieved from a study of post-analysis software for immune sequencing data (dated by TCRdb to 2013 to 2016). In the study overall: Relapsing-remitting, secondary progressive and progressive-relapsing multiple sclerosis were recorded as disease courses, and subtype annotation was lacking for some patients. The patient repertoires were set against eleven to twelve previously published healthy control repertoires from donors whose ages ranged from about 6 to 27 years. A subset of samples was prepared in parallel using single-end sample barcoding, then pooled and co-amplified after Illumina adapter ligation.

A distance of 14 bases separates the germline ends of V and J, which lose 11 bases and 3 bases respectively. The CDR3 has 13 amino acids, counting the end cysteine and phenylalanine. CDR3 DNA is the only sequence kept; it has 39 bases, read in frame from the first base. To demonstrate the VDJtools post-analysis software, TCR beta repertoires were profiled from the peripheral blood of about 13 young patients with multiple sclerosis. The multiple sclerosis patients were children and adolescents between about 6 and 16 years of age. Libraries were prepared through PCR. The data were produced on an Illumina HiSeq 2500. Unique molecular identifiers were incorporated into TCR beta cDNA libraries to reduce PCR and sequencing biases. Approximately 500,000 cDNA molecules were obtained per 1 to 10 million input T cells, so each molecule approximated one T cell. Patient libraries were prepared and sequenced with the same protocol used for the earlier healthy control dataset. Samples belonging to the same batch were prepared together, multiplexed and sequenced on a shared HiSeq lane. Concerning the study's data processing: Raw barcoded reads were processed with MIGEC, and single-read molecular identifier groups were discarded before consensus assembly and CDR3 extraction. Clonotype tables were post-analysed with VDJtools, normalizing diversity by down-sampling all datasets to the smallest sample size. Repertoire overlap clustering matched CDR3 amino acid but not nucleotide sequences to correct batch-related cross-sample contamination. TCRdb trimmed public reads at Q25 via fastp, called clones via MiXCR and kept in-frame beta chains. CDR3 protein duplicates are merged, each entry listing the most common genes and DNA. These V and J calls originate from TCRdb's pipeline instead of the authors' own analysis. The sample data list hundreds of thousands of distinct CDR3 sequences, and 59% of these were observed just once. Over 9% of the sample belongs to the ten largest clones.

A note on this clonotype: Its antigen target is currently unknown. No qualities accompany the bases; no much larger clone lies one base away.

Study-level results and caveats: Multiple sclerosis patients had significantly lower normalized Chao1 diversity than controls, a result that suggests substantial peripheral T-cell clonal expansion. Significantly higher frequencies in patients than in controls were found for roughly 5 TRBV segments, including TRBV5-6, TRBV5-1 and TRBV20-1. When samples were clustered directly using the F measure, samples prepared in the same batch co-clustered strongly, which prompted a batch-effect correction. The control group was slightly older than the multiple sclerosis patient group.

This TCR came from a girl aged 2 to 9 with multiple sclerosis. The chain couples TRBV12-3 or TRBV12-4 to TRBJ1-5; no D gene can be assigned with confidence. The material sequenced was blood. The CDR3 in this case is CAVARTPNQPQHF. The sequenced DNA is TGTGCCGTCGCAAGGACCCCCAATCAGCCCCAGCATTTT.